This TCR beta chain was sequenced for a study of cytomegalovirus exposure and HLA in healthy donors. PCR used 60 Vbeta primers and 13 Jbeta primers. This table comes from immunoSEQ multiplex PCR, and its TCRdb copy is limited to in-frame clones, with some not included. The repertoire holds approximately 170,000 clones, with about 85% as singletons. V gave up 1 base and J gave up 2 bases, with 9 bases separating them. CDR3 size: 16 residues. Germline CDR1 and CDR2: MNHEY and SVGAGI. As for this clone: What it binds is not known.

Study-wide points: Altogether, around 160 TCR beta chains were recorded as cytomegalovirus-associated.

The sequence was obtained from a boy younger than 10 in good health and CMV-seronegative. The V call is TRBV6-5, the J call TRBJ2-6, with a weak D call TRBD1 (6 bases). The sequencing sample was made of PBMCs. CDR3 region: CASSYFTGTGANVLTF. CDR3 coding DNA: TGTGCCAGCAGTTACTTTACAGGGACTGGGGCCAACGTCCTGACTTTC.